The entry below describes one T cell receptor beta chain. Germline CDR1 and CDR2: KGHSH and LQKENI. V lost 4 bases and J 2 bases, leaving 8 bases between the germline ends. This CDR3 is 13 amino acids long. The sample belongs to a study of blood T cell repertoires in COVID-19. Across the study: COVID-19 samples, acute and convalescent, were from the United States, Italy and Spain. T cells, B-cell-depleted T cells, or PBMCs provided the cDNA or gDNA that served as material.

TCRdb's table, derived via immunoSEQ multiplex PCR, lists solely in-frame clones and lacks some. The sample has approximately 82,000 clones, just under 85% seen once. The sequenced sample consisted of peripheral blood. This clonotype was sampled from a woman in her 70s with active or convalescent COVID-19. V is TRBV18 and J is TRBJ2-5; maybe TRBD2 (6 bases). CDR3 loop: CASSQTSQETQYF. The CDR3 DNA reads TGTGCCAGCTCACAGACTAGTCAAGAGACCCAGTACTTC.